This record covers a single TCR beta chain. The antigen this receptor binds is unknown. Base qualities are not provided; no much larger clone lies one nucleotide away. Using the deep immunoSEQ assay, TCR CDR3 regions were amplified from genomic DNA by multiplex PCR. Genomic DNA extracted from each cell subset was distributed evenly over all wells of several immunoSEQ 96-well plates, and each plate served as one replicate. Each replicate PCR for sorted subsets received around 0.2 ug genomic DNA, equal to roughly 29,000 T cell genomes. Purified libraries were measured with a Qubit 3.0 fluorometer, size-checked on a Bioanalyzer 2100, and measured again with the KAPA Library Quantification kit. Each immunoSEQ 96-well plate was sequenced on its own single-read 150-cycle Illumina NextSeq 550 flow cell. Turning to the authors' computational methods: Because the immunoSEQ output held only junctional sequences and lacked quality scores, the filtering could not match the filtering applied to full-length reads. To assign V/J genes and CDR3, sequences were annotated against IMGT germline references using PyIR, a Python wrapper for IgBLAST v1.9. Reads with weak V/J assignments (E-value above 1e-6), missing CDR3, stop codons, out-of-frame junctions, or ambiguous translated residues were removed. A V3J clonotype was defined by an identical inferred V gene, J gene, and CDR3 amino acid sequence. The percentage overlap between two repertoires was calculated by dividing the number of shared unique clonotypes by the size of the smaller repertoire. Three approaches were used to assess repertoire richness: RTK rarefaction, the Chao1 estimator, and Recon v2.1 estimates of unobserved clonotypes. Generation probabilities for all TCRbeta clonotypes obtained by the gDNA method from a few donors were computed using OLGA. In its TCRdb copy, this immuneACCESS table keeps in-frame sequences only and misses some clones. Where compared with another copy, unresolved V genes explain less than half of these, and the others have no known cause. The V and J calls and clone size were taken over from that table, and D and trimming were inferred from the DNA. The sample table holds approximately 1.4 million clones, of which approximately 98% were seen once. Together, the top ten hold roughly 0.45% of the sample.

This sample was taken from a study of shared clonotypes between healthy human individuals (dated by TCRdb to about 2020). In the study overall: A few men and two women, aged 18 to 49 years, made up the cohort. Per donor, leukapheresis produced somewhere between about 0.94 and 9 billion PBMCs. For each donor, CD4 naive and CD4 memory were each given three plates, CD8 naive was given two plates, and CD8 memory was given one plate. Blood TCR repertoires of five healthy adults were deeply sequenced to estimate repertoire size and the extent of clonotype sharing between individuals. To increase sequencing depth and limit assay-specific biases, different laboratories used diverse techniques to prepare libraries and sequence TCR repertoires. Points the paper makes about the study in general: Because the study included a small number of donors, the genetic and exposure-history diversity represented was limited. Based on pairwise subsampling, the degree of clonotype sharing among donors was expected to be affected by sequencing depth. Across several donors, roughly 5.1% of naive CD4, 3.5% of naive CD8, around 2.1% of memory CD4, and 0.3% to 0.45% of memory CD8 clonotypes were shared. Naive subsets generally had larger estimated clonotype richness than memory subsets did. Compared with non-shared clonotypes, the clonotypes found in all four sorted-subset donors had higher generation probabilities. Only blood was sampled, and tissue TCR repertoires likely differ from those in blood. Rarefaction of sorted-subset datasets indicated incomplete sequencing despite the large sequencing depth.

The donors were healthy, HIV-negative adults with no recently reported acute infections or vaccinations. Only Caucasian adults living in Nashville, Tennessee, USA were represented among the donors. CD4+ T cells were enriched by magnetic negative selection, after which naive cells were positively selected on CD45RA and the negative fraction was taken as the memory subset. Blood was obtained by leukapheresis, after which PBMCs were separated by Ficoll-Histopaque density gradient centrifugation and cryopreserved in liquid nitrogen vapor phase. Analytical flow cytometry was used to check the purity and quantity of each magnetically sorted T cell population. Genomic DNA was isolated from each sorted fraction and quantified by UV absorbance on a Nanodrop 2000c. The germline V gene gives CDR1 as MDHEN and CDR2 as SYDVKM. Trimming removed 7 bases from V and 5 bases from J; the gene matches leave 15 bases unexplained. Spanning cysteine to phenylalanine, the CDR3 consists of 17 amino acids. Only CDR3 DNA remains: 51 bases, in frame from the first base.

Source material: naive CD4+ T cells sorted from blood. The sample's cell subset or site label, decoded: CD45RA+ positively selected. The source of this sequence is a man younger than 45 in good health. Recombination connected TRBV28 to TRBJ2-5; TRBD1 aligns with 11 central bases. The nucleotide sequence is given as TGTGCCAGCAAACGATCGGGGACAGGGGGAAACAGGGAGACCCAGTACTTC. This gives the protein CASKRSGTGGNRETQYF.